The 30 T cell receptor beta chains reported below all come from one sample, sequenced in a study of early T cells in non-severe SARS-CoV-2 infection. Each CDR3 protein is one row after TCRdb ran MiXCR on the 5' RACE reads. The table records around 55,000 distinct CDR3 sequences, 5.5% to 8.5% of them present only once. The sample consisted of whole blood, taken at baseline. The receptors originated from an adult who was a healthcare worker with PCR-confirmed SARS-CoV-2 infection or an uninfected control (not recorded which).

This chain uses TRBV27 with TRBJ2-2; D uncertain. With 8 bases removed from V and 7 bases from J, the gap between germline ends came to 17 bases. The CDR3 totals 14 residues. Germline CDR1 and CDR2: MNHEY and SMNVEV (reference sequence). CDR3: CASGRLLRIGELFF. The CDR3 DNA sequence: TGTGCCAGCGGAAGACTCCTCCGCATCGGGGAGCTGTTTTTT.

This clonotype was detected ten times or more. The chain joins TRBV27 to TRBJ2-5, with 9 bases matching TRBD1. The ends lost 6 bases at V and 3 bases at J; junction bases unmatched: 11. The length of the CDR3 is 16 residues. Per the germline V gene, CDR1 is MNHEY and CDR2 is SMNVEV (reference sequence). CDR3 in DNA: TGTGCCAGCAGGACAGAGGATGGACAGGGGAAAGAGACCCAGTACTTC. Protein product: CASRTEDGQGKETQYF.

The sample holds many counts of this clonotype. V usage is TRBV7-6 and J usage is TRBJ1-1; perhaps TRBD1 as D (5 bases). This CDR3 spans 13 amino acids. Germline CDR1 is SGHVS and CDR2 is FNYEAQ. V lost 5 bases and J lost 1, with 8 bases in between. CDR3 loop: CASSQQENTEAFF. DNA for the CDR3: TGTGCCAGCAGCCAACAGGAGAACACTGAAGCTTTCTTT.

In this sample, this clonotype turned up a few times. This chain connects TRBV4-3 to TRBJ1-2, with 7 bases identical to TRBD1. Germline V gene sequence: CDR1 LGHNA, CDR2 YSLEER. V was pared by 3 bases and J by 6 bases, with 10 bases of the junction left unmatched. CDR3 length: 15 amino acids. CDR3 protein: CASSHAQQGPHGYTF. In nucleotides, the CDR3 is TGCGCCAGCAGCCACGCCCAACAGGGGCCCCATGGCTACACCTTC.

This clonotype turned up a few times. The chain employs TRBV2 and TRBJ2-2, with D perhaps matching TRBD1 or TRBD2 (6 bases each). The CDR3 runs to 15 residues. Trimming stripped 0 bases from V and 6 bases from J, with 11 bases between. The V gene's germline CDR1 is SNHLY and CDR2 FYNNEI. The CDR3 nucleotides read TGTGCCAGCAGTGAAGCGGGGGGCCGCCCCGGGGAGCTGTTTTTT. Translation gives CASSEAGGRPGELFF.

The DNA of the CDR3 is TGTGCCAGCAGGGAAAGCGGGGGCTACGAGCAGTACTTC. As protein: CASRESGGYEQYF. The V and J genes are TRBV6-6 and TRBJ2-7; 8 nucleotides line up with TRBD2. V was clipped by 6 bases and J by 3 bases; unmatched bases: 4. Germline CDR1 MNHNY, CDR2 SVGAGI (reference sequence). The CDR3 covers 13 residues.

This rearrangement joins TRBV9 to TRBJ2-3; TRBD2 matches 8 bases. Trimming removed 3 bases from V and 3 bases from J; junction bases left unmatched: 9. This CDR3 is 16 amino acids long. The germline V gene encodes CDR1 SGDLS and CDR2 YYNGEE. CDR3 amino acids: CASSAGGAHWTDTQYF. DNA of the CDR3: TGTGCCAGCAGCGCGGGAGGGGCACATTGGACAGATACGCAGTATTTT.

A remark on this clonotype: Its ends do not fully match the called genes, so a read error is possible. The chain has TRBV5-1 and TRBJ2-3; D call uncertain. This CDR3 has 13 residues. Germline CDR1 reads SGHRS; CDR2 reads YFSETQ. CDR3 sequence reads: CASSPGSTVTQYF. Here the CDR3 DNA reads TGCGCCAGCAGCCCCGGTAGCACAGTTACGCAGTATTTT.

This clonotype was counted many times. The CDR3 here is CASSGQLGGHGYTF. CDR3 DNA sequence: TGTGCCAGCAGCGGGCAGCTGGGTGGCCATGGCTACACCTTC. The rearrangement uses TRBV3-1 and TRBJ1-2; D ambiguous. Trimming stripped 5 bases from V and 6 bases from J, with 16 bases between. Germline V gene sequence: CDR1 LGHDT, CDR2 YNNKEL (reference sequence). The CDR3 loop spans 14 amino acids.

This clonotype was observed at least ten times. For the CDR3, the DNA is TGTGCCAGCAGCTTCGACAGATCGAACTATGGCTACACCTTC. It encodes CASSFDRSNYGYTF. The rearrangement uses TRBV5-6 and TRBJ1-2; D perhaps matches TRBD1 (5 bases). The CDR3 totals 14 residues. Deletions cut 2 bases from V and 2 bases from J, with 10 bases between. Germline-derived CDR1 and CDR2 are SGHDT and YYEEEE.

This clonotype is deemed medium-sized (0.01 to 0.1%). V and J are TRBV20-1 and TRBJ1-1; no reliable D call. The germline gives CDR1 DFQATT, CDR2 SNEGSKA (reference sequence). The CDR3 contains 12 residues. V was trimmed by 3 bases and J by 3 bases, leaving 8 bases between them. The CDR3: CSASIGDTEAFF. The CDR3, as DNA: TGCAGTGCTAGTATTGGCGACACTGAAGCTTTCTTT.

This clonotype was seen a handful of times. The J gene is TRBJ2-3, the V gene TRBV6-4; D ambiguous. The V end lost 4 bases, the J end lost 6 bases, and 14 bases lay between the germline ends. Germline loops: CDR1 MRHNA, CDR2 SNTAGT. This CDR3 is 14 amino acids long. The CDR3 spells CASSVGTLGDTQYF. CDR3 nucleotide sequence: TGTGCCAGCAGTGTCGGAACCCTGGGGGATACGCAGTATTTT.

This clonotype was seen a handful of times. The genes are TRBV7-6 and TRBJ1-5, with 11 bases aligning to TRBD1. The CDR3 length is 15 residues. Losses at the gene ends were 1 base for V and 7 bases for J; bases not matched to a gene: 3. Germline V gene data show CDR1 as SGHVS and CDR2 as FNYEAQ. CDR3 bases: TGTGCCAGCAGCTTAGACGGGGACAGGGGGCAGCCCCAGCATTTT. It encodes CASSLDGDRGQPQHF.

This clonotype occurred many times. The CDR3 protein is CSASEGNTEAFF. The CDR3 region has the DNA TGCAGTGCTAGTGAGGGGAACACTGAAGCTTTCTTT. This rearrangement joins TRBV20-1 to TRBJ1-1, with unresolved D. This CDR3 comprises 12 residues. Trimming stripped 3 bases from V and 1 base from J, with 6 bases between. Germline CDR1 and CDR2: DFQATT and SNEGSKA (reference sequence).

The table lists this clonotype with a few counts. This sequence joins TRBV29-1 and TRBJ2-3; D not certain. Per the germline V gene, CDR1 is SQVTM and CDR2 is ANQGSEA. Trimming stripped 3 bases from V and 0 bases from J, with 13 bases between. CDR3 length: 15 residues. The CDR3 spells CSVETDPTSTDTQYF. CDR3 in DNA: TGCAGCGTTGAGACTGATCCTACTAGCACAGATACGCAGTATTTT.

This clonotype has only a few counts. This rearrangement joins TRBV30 to TRBJ2-2; D is uncertain. V gave up 3 bases and J gave up 5 bases, with 4 bases separating them. This CDR3 has 11 amino acids. Germline assignment: CDR1 GTSNPN and CDR2 SVGIG (reference sequence). The CDR3 here is CAWRGTGELFF. The CDR3 nucleotides read TGTGCCTGGAGGGGGACCGGGGAGCTGTTTTTT. Full variable domain (remainder filled in from reference TRBV30 and TRBJ2-2): SQTIHQWPATLVQPVGSPLSLECTVEGTSNPNLYWYRQAAGRGLQLLFYSVGIGQISSEVPQNLSASRPQDRQFILSSKKLLLSDSGFYLCAWRGTGELFFGEGSRLTVL.

At least ten counts were recorded for this clonotype. The chain joins TRBV28 to TRBJ1-1, with 9 bases lining up with TRBD1. The length of the CDR3 is 15 residues. Germline-derived CDR1 and CDR2 are MDHEN and SYDVKM. V lost 3 bases, J lost 4 bases, and 6 bases stayed unmatched. The CDR3 coding sequence is TGTGCCAGCAGTTTTTTACAGGGGGCGGTCACTGAAGCTTTCTTT. Its translation is CASSFLQGAVTEAFF.

This clonotype was recorded at least ten times. This chain connects TRBV20-1 to TRBJ2-7, with 7 positions matching TRBD1. This CDR3 has 13 residues. The germline V gene has CDR1 DFQATT and CDR2 SNEGSKA (reference sequence). After removal of 3 bases from V and 2 bases from J, the junction contained 4 bases not matched to a gene. CDR3 residues: CSASRQGPYEQYF. The CDR3 DNA is TGCAGTGCTAGCAGACAGGGCCCCTACGAGCAGTACTTC.

This clonotype showed up many times. V and J are TRBV27 and TRBJ2-7, with a possible D match to TRBD2 (6 bases). Per the germline V gene, CDR1 is MNHEY and CDR2 is SMNVEV (reference sequence). V lost 8 bases and J 5 bases, leaving 7 bases between the germline ends. This CDR3 has 10 residues. CDR3 nucleotide sequence: TGTGCCAGCGGAGGGCACGAGCAGTACTTC. Amino acid sequence: CASGGHEQYF.

This clonotype was observed many times. The chain combines TRBV12-3 or TRBV12-4 with TRBJ2-3; D ambiguous. The CDR3 is 12 amino acids. Trimming stripped 7 bases from V and 7 bases from J, with 12 bases between. CDR3 in amino acids: CASTPARHTQYF. The CDR3 bases are TGTGCCAGCACCCCGGCCCGGCATACGCAGTATTTT.

At least ten counts were recorded for this clonotype. The chain is built from TRBV7-2 and TRBJ1-2, with 10 nucleotides matching TRBD1. The trim removed 4 bases at V and 8 bases at J, leaving 7 bases unmatched. The CDR3 extends over 14 amino acids. CDR1 and CDR2 (germline): SGHTA, FQGNSA. The CDR3 spells CASSSSTGGGGYTF. The CDR3 DNA follows: TGTGCCAGCAGCTCGTCGACAGGGGGCGGAGGCTACACCTTC.

With regard to this clonotype: A clone one base away is much larger, so this may be a read error. The chain uses TRBV7-2 and TRBJ2-1; D may be TRBD2 (5 bases). The CDR3 covers 15 residues. Germline CDR1 and CDR2: SGHTA and FQGNSA. V was cut by 1 base and J by 4 bases, with 11 bases left in between. As DNA, the CDR3 is TGTGCCAGCAGCTTAGGGTGGGTAGCGTACAATGAGCAGTTCTTC. Protein: CASSLGWVAYNEQFF.

The V gene is TRBV29-1, the J gene TRBJ2-1; possible D gene TRBD2, 5 bases. V was trimmed by 8 bases and J by 1 base, leaving 15 bases between them. Germline lookup yields CDR1 SQVTM and CDR2 ANQGSEA. The CDR3 extends over 14 amino acids. CDR3 nucleotides: TGCAGCTTATTGACGGGGATTTCCTACAATGAGCAGTTCTTC. It translates to CSLLTGISYNEQFF.

This clonotype was counted at least ten times. The V and J genes are TRBV4-1 and TRBJ2-1; D remains unclear. The CDR3 totals 16 residues. Germline CDR1 is MGHRA and CDR2 is YSYEKL. Deletions cut 1 base from V and 10 bases from J, with 20 bases between. The CDR3 nucleotides read TGCGCCAGCAGCCAAGTCGACATACTTTCCTTCAGGGAGCAGTTCTTC. It translates to CASSQVDILSFREQFF.

V and J are TRBV5-6 and TRBJ1-3; D is uncertain. Per the germline V gene, CDR1 is SGHDT and CDR2 is YYEEEE. V lost 1 base, J lost 0 bases, and 8 bases lay in between. This CDR3 region has 15 residues. The DNA of the CDR3 is TGTGCCAGCAGCTTGATAGGGCTCTCTGGAAACACCATATATTTT. This sequence encodes CASSLIGLSGNTIYF. The full variable domain, its missing parts supplied by reference TRBV5-6 and TRBJ1-3, is DAGVTQSPTHLIKTRGQQVTLRCSPKSGHDTVSWYQQALGQGPQFIFQYYEEEERQRGNFPDRFSGHQFPNYSSELNVNALLLGDSALYLCASSLIGLSGNTIYFGEGSWLTVV.

This clonotype was seen many times. The rearrangement uses TRBV14 and TRBJ1-2, with D tentatively TRBD1 (6 bases). The CDR3 consists of 13 residues. Trimming took 4 bases from V and 1 from J, leaving 7 bases between them. CDR1 is SGHDN, CDR2 FVKESK, per germline. In DNA, the CDR3 is TGTGCCAGCAGCCCGGACAGTAACTATGGCTACACCTTC. Translating it yields CASSPDSNYGYTF.

There are many counts of this clonotype. The chain has TRBV7-9 and TRBJ2-7; a weak D match, TRBD2 (6 bases). Germline CDR1 reads SEHNR; CDR2 reads FQNEAQ (reference sequence). The CDR3 totals 14 residues. V dropped 5 bases and J dropped 3 bases, with 14 bases sitting between them. The CDR3 DNA sequence: TGTGCCAGCAGCCTCCTTGCGGGGAACTACGAGCAGTACTTC. This codes for CASSLLAGNYEQYF.

This clonotype was recorded at least ten times. V gene TRBV7-2 combines with J gene TRBJ2-7, with 9 bases lining up with TRBD1. The CDR3 has 14 amino acids. The V gene end was trimmed by 4 bases and the J gene end by 3 bases; junction bases not matched to a gene: 4. CDR1 is SGHTA and CDR2 is FQGNSA in the germline V gene. The CDR3 nucleotides read TGTGCCAGCAGCTCTACAGGGGGCAGCTACGAGCAGTACTTC. Its protein is CASSSTGGSYEQYF.

This clonotype was counted a few times. The chain employs TRBV6-5 and TRBJ2-3; 11 bases line up with TRBD2. The germline gives CDR1 MNHEY, CDR2 SVGAGI. The CDR3 has 17 residues. V was pared by 0 bases and J by 8 bases, with 10 bases of the junction left unmatched. The CDR3 DNA reads TGTGCCAGCAGTTACTCTCTAGCGGGGGGCATCGGGGCTACGCAGTATTTT. Its protein product is CASSYSLAGGIGATQYF.

This clonotype showed up many times. The chain combines TRBV25-1 with TRBJ2-7; D is uncertain. Trimming took 1 base from V and 5 from J, leaving 12 bases between them. The CDR3 has 14 amino acids. The V gene's germline CDR1 is MGHDK and CDR2 SYGVNS. CDR3 residues: CASSESLARHEQYF. The CDR3 coding sequence is TGTGCCAGCAGTGAATCCCTGGCGCGCCACGAGCAGTACTTC.